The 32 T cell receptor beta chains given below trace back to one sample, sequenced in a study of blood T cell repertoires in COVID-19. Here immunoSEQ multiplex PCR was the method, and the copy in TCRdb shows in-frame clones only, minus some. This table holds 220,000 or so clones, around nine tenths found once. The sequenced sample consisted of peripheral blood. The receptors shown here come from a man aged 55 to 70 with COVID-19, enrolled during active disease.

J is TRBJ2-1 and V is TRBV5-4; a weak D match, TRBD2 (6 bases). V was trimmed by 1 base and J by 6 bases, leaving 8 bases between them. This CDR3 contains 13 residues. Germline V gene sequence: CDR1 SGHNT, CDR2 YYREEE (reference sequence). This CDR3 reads CASSLLLANEQFF. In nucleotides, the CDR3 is TGTGCCAGCAGCTTGTTACTAGCCAATGAGCAGTTCTTC.

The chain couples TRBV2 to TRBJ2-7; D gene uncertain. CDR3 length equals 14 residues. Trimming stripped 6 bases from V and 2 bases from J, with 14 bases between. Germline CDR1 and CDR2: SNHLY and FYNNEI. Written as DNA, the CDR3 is TGTGCCAGCAGCCCTTTGGCTAGAACCTACGAGCAGTACTTC. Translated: CASSPLARTYEQYF.

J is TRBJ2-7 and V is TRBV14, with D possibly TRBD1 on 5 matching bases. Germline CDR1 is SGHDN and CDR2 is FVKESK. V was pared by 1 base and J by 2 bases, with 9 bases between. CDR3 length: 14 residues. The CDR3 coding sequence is TGTGCCAGCAGCCAAGGCCCAGGGCCCTACGAGCAGTACTTC. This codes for CASSQGPGPYEQYF.

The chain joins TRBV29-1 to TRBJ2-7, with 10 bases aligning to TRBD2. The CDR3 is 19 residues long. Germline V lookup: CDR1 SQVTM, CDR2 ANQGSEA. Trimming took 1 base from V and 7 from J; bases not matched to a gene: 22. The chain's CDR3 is CSVEAPQASGSTWAREQYF. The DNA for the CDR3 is TGCAGCGTTGAAGCACCCCAGGCTAGCGGGAGCACTTGGGCCAGGGAGCAGTACTTC.

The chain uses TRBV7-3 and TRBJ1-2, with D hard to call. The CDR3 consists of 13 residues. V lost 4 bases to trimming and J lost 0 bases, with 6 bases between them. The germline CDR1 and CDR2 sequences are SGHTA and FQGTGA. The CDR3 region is CASSSRANYGYTF. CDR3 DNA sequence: TGTGCCAGCAGCTCCCGAGCTAACTATGGCTACACCTTC. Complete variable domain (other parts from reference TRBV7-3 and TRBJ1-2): GAGVSQTPSNKVTEKGKYVELRCDPISGHTALYWYRQSLGQGPEFLIYFQGTGAADDSGLPNDRFFAVRPEGSVSTLKIQRTERGDSAVYLCASSSRANYGYTFGSGTRLTVV.

CDR3 sequence (DNA): TGTGCCAGCGGGTGGGCCCCCTCCTACAATGAGCAGTTCTTC. It encodes CASGWAPSYNEQFF. The chain employs TRBV7-3 and TRBJ2-1; D call uncertain. V gave up 8 bases and J gave up 0 bases, with 11 bases separating them. Germline V lookup: CDR1 SGHTA, CDR2 FQGTGA. The CDR3 loop spans 14 amino acids.

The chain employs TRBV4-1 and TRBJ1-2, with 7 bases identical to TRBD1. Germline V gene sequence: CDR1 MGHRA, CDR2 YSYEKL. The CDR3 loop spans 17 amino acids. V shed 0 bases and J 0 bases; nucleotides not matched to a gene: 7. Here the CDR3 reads CASSQDVNRGANYGYTF. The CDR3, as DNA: TGCGCCAGCAGCCAAGATGTTAACAGGGGAGCTAACTATGGCTACACCTTC.

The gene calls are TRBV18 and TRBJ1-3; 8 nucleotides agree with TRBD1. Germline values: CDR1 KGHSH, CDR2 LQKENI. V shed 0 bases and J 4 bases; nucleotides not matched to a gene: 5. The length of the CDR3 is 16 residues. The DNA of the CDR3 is TGTGCCAGCTCACCACCTCAGGGGGCACACGGAAACACCATATATTTT. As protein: CASSPPQGAHGNTIYF.

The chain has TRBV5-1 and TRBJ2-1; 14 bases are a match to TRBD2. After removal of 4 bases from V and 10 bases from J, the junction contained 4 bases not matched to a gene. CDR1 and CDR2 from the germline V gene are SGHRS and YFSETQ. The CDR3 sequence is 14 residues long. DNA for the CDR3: TGCGCCAGCAGCAGGGGACTAGCGGGAGACGAGCAGTTCTTC. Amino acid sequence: CASSRGLAGDEQFF.

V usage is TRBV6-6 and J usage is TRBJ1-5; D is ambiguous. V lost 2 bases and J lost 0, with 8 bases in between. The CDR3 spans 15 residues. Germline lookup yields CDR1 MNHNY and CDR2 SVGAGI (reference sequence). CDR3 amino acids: CASSYNPYSNQPQHF. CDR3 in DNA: TGTGCCAGCAGTTACAACCCCTATAGCAATCAGCCCCAGCATTTT.

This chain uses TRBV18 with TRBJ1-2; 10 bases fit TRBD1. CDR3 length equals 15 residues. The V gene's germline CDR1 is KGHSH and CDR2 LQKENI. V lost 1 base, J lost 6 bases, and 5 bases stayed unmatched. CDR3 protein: CASSPLGQGSDGYTF. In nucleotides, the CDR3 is TGTGCCAGCTCACCACTGGGACAGGGGAGCGATGGCTACACCTTC.

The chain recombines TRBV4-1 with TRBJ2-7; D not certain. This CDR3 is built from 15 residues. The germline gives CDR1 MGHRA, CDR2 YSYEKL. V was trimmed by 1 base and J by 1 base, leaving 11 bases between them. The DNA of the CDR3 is TGCGCCAGCAGCCAAGTGTCGATGCTATCCTACGAGCAGTACTTC. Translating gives CASSQVSMLSYEQYF.

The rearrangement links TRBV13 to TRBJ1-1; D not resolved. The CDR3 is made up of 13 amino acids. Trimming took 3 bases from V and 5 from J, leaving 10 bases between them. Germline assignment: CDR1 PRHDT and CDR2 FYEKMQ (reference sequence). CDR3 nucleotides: TGTGCCAGCAGCTTCAGAGGGATGACTGAAGCTTTCTTT. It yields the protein CASSFRGMTEAFF. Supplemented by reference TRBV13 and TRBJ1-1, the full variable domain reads AAGVIQSPRHLIKEKRETATLKCYPIPRHDTVYWYQQGPGQDPQFLISFYEKMQSDKGSIPDRFSAQQFSDYHSELNMSSLELGDSALYFCASSFRGMTEAFFGQGTRLTVV.

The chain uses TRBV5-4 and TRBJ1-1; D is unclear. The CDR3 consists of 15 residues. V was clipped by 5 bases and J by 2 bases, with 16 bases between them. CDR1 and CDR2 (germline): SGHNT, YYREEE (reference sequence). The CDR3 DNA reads TGTGCCAGCAGACCCGAACATGGCCTCAACACTGAAGCTTTCTTT. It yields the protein CASRPEHGLNTEAFF.

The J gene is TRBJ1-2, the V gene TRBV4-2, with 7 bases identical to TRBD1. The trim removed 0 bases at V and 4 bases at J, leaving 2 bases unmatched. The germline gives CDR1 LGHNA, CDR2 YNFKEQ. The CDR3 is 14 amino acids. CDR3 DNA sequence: TGTGCCAGCAGCCAAGAACAGGGGTCCTATGGCTACACCTTC. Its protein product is CASSQEQGSYGYTF.

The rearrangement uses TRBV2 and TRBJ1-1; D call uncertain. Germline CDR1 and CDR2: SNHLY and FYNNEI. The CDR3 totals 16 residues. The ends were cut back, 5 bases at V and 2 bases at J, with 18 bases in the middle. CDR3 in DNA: TGTGCCAGCAGTCGCGACTCCGCCCGCCTAAACACTGAAGCTTTCTTT. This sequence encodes CASSRDSARLNTEAFF.

The CDR3, as DNA: TGTGCCACCCGATATGGCAGCGGGGCCTACAATGAGCAGTTCTTC. It yields the protein CATRYGSGAYNEQFF. This sequence joins TRBV15 and TRBJ2-1; 7 positions agree with TRBD2. The germline V gene encodes CDR1 LNHNV and CDR2 YYDKDF (reference sequence). The CDR3 loop spans 15 amino acids. The J segment lost 2 bases and the V segment lost 8 bases, leaving 9 bases of the junction unmatched.

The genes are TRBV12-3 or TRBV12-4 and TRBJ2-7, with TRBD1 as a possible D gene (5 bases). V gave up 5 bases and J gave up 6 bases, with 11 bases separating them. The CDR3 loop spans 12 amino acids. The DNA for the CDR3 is TGTGCCAGCAGTAGATCAGGGCCCGAGCAGTACTTC. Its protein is CASSRSGPEQYF.

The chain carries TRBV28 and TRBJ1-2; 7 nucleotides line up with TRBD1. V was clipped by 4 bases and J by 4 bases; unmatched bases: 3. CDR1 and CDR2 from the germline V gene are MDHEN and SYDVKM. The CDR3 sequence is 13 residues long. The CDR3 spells CASSSGQAYGYTF. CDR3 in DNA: TGTGCCAGCAGTTCCGGACAGGCCTATGGCTACACCTTC.

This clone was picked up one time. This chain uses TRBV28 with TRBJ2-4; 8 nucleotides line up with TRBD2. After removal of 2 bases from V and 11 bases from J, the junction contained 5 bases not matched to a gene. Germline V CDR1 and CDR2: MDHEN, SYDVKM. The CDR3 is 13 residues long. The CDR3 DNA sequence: TGTGCCAGCAGTTTACAGGGGCGGGAGGTTCAGTACTTC. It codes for CASSLQGREVQYF. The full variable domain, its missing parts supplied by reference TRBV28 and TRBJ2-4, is DVKVTQSSRYLVKRTGEKVFLECVQDMDHENMFWYRQDPGLGLRLIYFSYDVKMKEKGDIPEGYSVSREKKERFSLILESASTNQTSMYLCASSLQGREVQYFGAGTRLSVL.

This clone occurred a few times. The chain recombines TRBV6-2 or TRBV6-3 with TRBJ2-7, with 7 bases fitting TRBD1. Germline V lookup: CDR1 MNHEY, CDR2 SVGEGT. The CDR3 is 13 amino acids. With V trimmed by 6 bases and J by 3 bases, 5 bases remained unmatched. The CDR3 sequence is CASSYNRGYEQYF. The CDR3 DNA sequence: TGTGCCAGCAGCTATAACAGGGGCTACGAGCAGTACTTC.

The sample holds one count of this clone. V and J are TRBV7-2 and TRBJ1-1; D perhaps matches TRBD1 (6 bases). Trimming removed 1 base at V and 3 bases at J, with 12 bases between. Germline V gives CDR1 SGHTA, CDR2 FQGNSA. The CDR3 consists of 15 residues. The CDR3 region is CASSLDGGGDTEAFF. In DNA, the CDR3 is TGTGCCAGCAGCTTAGATGGAGGGGGGGACACTGAAGCTTTCTTT.

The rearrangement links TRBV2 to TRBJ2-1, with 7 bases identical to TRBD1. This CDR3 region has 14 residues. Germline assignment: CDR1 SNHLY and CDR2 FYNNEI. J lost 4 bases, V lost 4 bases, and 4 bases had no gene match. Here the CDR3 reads CASSVGTAYNEQFF. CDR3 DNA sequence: TGTGCCAGCAGTGTTGGGACAGCTTACAATGAGCAGTTCTTC.

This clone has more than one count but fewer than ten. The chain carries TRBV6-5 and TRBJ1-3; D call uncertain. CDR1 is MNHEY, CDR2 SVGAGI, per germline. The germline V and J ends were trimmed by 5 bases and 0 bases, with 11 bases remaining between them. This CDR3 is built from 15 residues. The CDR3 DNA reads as TGTGCCAGCAGTCCAGGCAGGTCCTCTGGAAACACCATATATTTT. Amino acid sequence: CASSPGRSSGNTIYF.

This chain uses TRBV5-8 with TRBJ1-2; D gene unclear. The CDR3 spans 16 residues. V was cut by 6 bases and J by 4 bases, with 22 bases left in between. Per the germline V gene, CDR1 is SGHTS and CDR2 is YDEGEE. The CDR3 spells CASTRLPGSGLYGYTF. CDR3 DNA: TGTGCCAGCACCCGACTACCCGGCAGCGGGCTCTATGGCTACACCTTC.

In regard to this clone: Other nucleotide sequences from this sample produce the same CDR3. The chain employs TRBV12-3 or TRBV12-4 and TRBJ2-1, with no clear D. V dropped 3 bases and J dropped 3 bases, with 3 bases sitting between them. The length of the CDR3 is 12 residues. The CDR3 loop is CASSFIYNEQFF. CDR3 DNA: TGTGCCAGCAGTTTTATCTACAATGAGCAGTTCTTC.

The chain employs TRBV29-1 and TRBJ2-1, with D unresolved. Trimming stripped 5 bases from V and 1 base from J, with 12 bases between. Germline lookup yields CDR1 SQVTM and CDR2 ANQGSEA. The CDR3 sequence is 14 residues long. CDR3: CSVYYTRSYNEQFF. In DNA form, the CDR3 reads TGCAGCGTTTATTACACGAGGTCCTACAATGAGCAGTTCTTC.

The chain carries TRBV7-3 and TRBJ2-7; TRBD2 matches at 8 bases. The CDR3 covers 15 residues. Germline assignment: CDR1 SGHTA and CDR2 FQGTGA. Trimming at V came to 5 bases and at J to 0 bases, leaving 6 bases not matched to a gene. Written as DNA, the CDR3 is TGTGCCAGCAGCCGGGGGGGCGGGAGCTCCTACGAGCAGTACTTC. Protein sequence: CASSRGGGSSYEQYF. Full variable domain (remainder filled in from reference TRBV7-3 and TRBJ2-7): GAGVSQTPSNKVTEKGKYVELRCDPISGHTALYWYRQSLGQGPEFLIYFQGTGAADDSGLPNDRFFAVRPEGSVSTLKIQRTERGDSAVYLCASSRGGGSSYEQYFGPGTRLTVT.

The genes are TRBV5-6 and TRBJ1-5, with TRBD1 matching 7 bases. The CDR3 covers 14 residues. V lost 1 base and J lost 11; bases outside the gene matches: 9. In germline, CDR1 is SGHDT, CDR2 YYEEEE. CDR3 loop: CASSLTGDPGAQHF. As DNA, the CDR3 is TGTGCCAGCAGCTTGACAGGGGACCCGGGGGCCCAGCATTTT.

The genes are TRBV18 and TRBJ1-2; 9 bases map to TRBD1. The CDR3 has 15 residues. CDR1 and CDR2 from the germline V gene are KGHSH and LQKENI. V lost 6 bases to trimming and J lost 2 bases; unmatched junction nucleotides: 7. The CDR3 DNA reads TGTGCCAGCTCCCCCGGGACAGGGAGGAACTATGGCTACACCTTC. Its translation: CASSPGTGRNYGYTF.

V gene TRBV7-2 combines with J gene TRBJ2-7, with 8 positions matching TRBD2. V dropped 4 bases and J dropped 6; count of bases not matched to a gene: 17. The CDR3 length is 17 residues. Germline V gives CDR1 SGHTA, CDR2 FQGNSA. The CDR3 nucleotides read TGTGCCAGCAGCTCCGCATATTTAGCGGGGTCGGGAGGCGAGCAGTACTTC. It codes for CASSSAYLAGSGGEQYF. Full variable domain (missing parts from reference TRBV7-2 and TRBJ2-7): GAGVSQSPSNKVTEKGKDVELRCDPISGHTALYWYRQSLGQGLEFLIYFQGNSAPDKSGLPSDRFSAERTGGSVSTLTIQRTQQEDSAVYLCASSSAYLAGSGGEQYFGPGTRLTVT.

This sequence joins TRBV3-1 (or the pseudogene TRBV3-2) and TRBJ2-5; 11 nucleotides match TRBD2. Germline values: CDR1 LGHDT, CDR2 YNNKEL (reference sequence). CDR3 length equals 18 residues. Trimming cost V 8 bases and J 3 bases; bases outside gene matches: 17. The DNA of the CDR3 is TGTGCCAGCCGTTACGGGACTAGCGGTATCCCGAAAGAAGAGACCCAGTACTTC. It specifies CASRYGTSGIPKEETQYF.